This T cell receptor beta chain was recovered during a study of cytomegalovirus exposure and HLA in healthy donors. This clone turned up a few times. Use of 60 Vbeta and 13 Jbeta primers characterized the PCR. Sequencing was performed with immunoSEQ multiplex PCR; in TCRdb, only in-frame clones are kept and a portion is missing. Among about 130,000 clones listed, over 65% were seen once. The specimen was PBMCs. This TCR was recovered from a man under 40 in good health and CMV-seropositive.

CDR3 region: CASSRRGRYEQYF. Written as DNA, the CDR3 is TGTGCCAGCAGCCGCCGGGGGAGATACGAGCAGTACTTC. The rearrangement joins TRBV5-6 to TRBJ2-7, with D tentatively TRBD2 (6 bases). CDR1 SGHDT and CDR2 YYEEEE come from the germline V gene. The CDR3 has 13 amino acids. Between the trimmed V and J ends, which lost 4 bases and 4 bases, there was a span of 12 bases.